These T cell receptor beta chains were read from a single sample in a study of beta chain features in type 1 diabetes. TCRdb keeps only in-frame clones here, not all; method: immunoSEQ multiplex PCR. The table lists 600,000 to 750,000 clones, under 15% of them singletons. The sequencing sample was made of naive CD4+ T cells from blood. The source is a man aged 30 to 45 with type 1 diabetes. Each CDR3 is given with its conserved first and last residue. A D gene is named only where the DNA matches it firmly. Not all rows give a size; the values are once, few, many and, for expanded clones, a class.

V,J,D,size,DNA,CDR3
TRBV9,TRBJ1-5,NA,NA,TGTGCCAGCAGCGTAGGAGGGGACGGTCAGCCCCAGCATTTT,CASSVGGDGQPQHF
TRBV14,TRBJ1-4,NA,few,TGTGCCAGCAGCCTGGGGGGTGAAAAACTGTTTTTT,CASSLGGEKLFF
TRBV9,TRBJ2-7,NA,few,TGTGCCAGCAGCCCTTCTAGGAGGGGGACCTACGAGCAGTACTTC,CASSPSRRGTYEQYF
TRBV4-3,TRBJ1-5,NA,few,TGCGCCAGCAGCCAAGATTGGGGGGCTAATCAGCCCCAGCATTTT,CASSQDWGANQPQHF
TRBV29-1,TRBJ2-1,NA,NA,TGCAGCGTTGAACAGGGCTCTAGCGAGCAGTTCTTC,CSVEQGSSEQFF
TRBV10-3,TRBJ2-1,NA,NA,TGTGCCATCAGTGAGGGGGGGAGCTCCTACAATGAGCAGTTCTTC,CAISEGGSSYNEQFF
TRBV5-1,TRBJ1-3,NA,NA,TGCGCCAGCAGCTTGGCCTCAAACTCTGGAAACACCATATATTTT,CASSLASNSGNTIYF
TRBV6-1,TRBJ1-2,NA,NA,TGTGCCAGCAGTGGATCAGGGGTTGGTATAGATGGCTACACCTTC,CASSGSGVGIDGYTF
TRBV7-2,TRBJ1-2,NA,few,TGTGCCAGCAGCTTCGACAGGAGTAACTATGGCTACACCTTC,CASSFDRSNYGYTF
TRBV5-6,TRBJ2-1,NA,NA,TGTGCCAGCAGCTTGGAATTGGCGGCCAACAATGAGCAGTTCTTC,CASSLELAANNEQFF
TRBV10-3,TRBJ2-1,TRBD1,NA,TGTGCCATCAGTGGAACAGGGGATGAGCAGTTCTTC,CAISGTGDEQFF
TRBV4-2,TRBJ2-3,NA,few,TGTGCCAGCAGCCAAGATTGGCGGTCTAGCACAGATACGCAGTATTTT,CASSQDWRSSTDTQYF
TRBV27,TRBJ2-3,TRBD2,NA,TGTGCCAGCAGTTGGACTAGCGGGGCAGATACGCAGTATTTT,CASSWTSGADTQYF
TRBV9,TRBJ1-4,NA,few,TGTGCCAGCAGCGTAGGGGGACCTGGGGAAAAACTGTTTTTT,CASSVGGPGEKLFF
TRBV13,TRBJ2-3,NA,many,TGTGCCAGCAGCTTAGCGGGCAGAGCTAGCACAGATACGCAGTATTTT,CASSLAGRASTDTQYF
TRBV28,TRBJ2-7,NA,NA,TGTGCCAGCAGTTATACAGGAGCCTACGAGCAGTACTTC,CASSYTGAYEQYF
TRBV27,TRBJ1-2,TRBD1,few,TGTGCCAGCAGTTTATCTTATACAGGGGTCCGCTATGGCTACACCTTC,CASSLSYTGVRYGYTF
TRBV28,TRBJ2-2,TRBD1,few,TGTGCCAGCAGTCTCCCGGACAGGCCGAACACCGGGGAGCTGTTTTTT,CASSLPDRPNTGELFF
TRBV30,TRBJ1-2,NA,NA,TGTGCCTGGACGACAGACACCTATGGCTACACCTTC,CAWTTDTYGYTF
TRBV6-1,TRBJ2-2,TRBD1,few,TGTGCCAGCACTATAGACAGGGGGAACACCGGGGAGCTGTTTTTT,CASTIDRGNTGELFF
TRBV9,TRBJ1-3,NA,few,TGTGCCAGCTCCAGGTCAGGAAACACCATATATTTT,CASSRSGNTIYF
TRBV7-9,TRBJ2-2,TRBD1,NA,TGTGCCAGCAGCCCCGGGACAGGGAACACCGGGGAGCTGTTTTTT,CASSPGTGNTGELFF
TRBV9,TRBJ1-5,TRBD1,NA,TGTGCCAGCAGCCAACAGGGGGGCAATCAGCCCCAGCATTTT,CASSQQGGNQPQHF
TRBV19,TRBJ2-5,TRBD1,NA,TGTGCCAGTAGTATGAGGGGGCGAGAGACCCAGTACTTC,CASSMRGRETQYF
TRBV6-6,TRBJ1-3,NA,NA,TGTGCCAGCAGTTCGGGGATCCGTGTCACCATATATTTT,CASSSGIRVTIYF
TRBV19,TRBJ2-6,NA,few,TGTGCCAGCCTGGGGGCTTACTCTGGGGCCAACGTCCTGACTTTC,CASLGAYSGANVLTF
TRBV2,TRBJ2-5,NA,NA,TGTGCCAGCAGTGACGGACAGATGTACACGCAAGAGACCCAGTACTTC,CASSDGQMYTQETQYF
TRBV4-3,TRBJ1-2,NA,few,TGCGCCAGCAGCCAAGGGCAGGGGTTGGGTGGCTACACCTTC,CASSQGQGLGGYTF